This entry concerns a single T cell receptor (beta chain). The PCR made use of 60 Vbeta and 13 Jbeta primers. TCRdb's copy holds only in-frame clones and misses some; the assay was immunoSEQ multiplex PCR. The profile shows approximately 82,000 clones, approximately 74% of them singletons. After removal of 4 bases from V and 6 bases from J, the junction contained 3 bases not matched to a gene. The germline gives CDR1 MDHEN, CDR2 SYDVKM. The CDR3 is made up of 14 amino acids. At sampling all donors were nominally healthy, likely with unrecorded immune exposures. These data are taken from a study of cytomegalovirus exposure and HLA in healthy donors.

Sequenced sample: PBMCs. The TCR sequence derives from a woman aged 45-65 years in good health and CMV-seropositive. The chain joins TRBV28 to TRBJ1-4; 9 positions match TRBD1. CDR3: CASSSTGGDEKLFF. The CDR3 DNA reads as TGTGCCAGCAGTTCGACAGGGGGGGATGAAAAACTGTTTTTT.